This T cell receptor (beta chain) derives from a study of cytotoxic CD8 clonotypes in ibrutinib-treated CLL. Study background: Response was recorded as partial in roughly 24 patients and complete in 2; at median roughly 63 months, 14 remained remitted and some 12 had progressed. Findings and caveats of the study: The times at which samples were taken varied between sustained-remission and progressing patients. Upon ibrutinib response clonality rose, and upon progression it fell back toward baseline. Researchers report that baseline clonality outpaced age-matched healthy donors and tracked circulating CD8+ T-cell counts.

Sequenced by immunoSEQ multiplex PCR; TCRdb stores in-frame clones only, minus some. The data show around 70,000 clones, approximately 70% seen once. This clone is judged medium-sized (0.01 to 0.1%). What it recognizes is unknown. Per the germline V gene, CDR1 is SGDLS and CDR2 is YYNGEE. The V end lost 2 bases, the J end lost 9 bases, and 6 bases lay between the germline ends. The CDR3 covers 12 residues. The material sequenced was PBMCs, taken after 12 months of ibrutinib treatment. The TCR was taken from a human donor with chronic lymphocytic leukemia. The rearrangement links TRBV9 to TRBJ1-6; D remains unclear. The CDR3 loop is CASSVMGSPLHF. The DNA of the CDR3 is TGTGCCAGCAGCGTTATGGGTTCACCCCTCCACTTT.